The rows below give T cell receptor beta chains drawn from one sample of a study of early T cells in non-severe SARS-CoV-2 infection. TCRdb itself ran the 5' RACE reads through MiXCR, one entry per CDR3 protein. The sample records some 82,000 distinct CDR3 sequences, about an eighth being singletons. Material: whole blood, obtained at baseline. The source is an adult who was a healthcare worker with PCR-confirmed SARS-CoV-2 infection or an uninfected control (not recorded which). Each CDR3 is given with its conserved first and last residue. The order of the fields is J gene, clone size, V gene, D gene, CDR3 protein, CDR3 DNA. The D gene is left open where the match is weak. Size values are once, few and many counts, or a class for expanded clones, and some rows have none.

>TRBJ1-6|few|TRBV12-3/TRBV12-4|TRBD1
CASSLGQDRTPLHF
TGTGCCAGCAGTCTGGGACAGGATCGGACACCCCTCCACTTT
>TRBJ2-1|NA|TRBV2|TRBD1
CASITGTGGNEQFF
TGTGCCAGCATTACCGGGACAGGGGGTAACGAGCAGTTCTTC
>TRBJ2-1|NA|TRBV20-1|NA
CSARRDSWNEQFF
TGCAGTGCTAGACGTGACAGTTGGAATGAGCAGTTCTTC
>TRBJ2-2|NA|TRBV25-1|NA
CASSERANTGELFF
TGTGCCAGCAGTGAGCGGGCGAACACCGGGGAGCTGTTTTTT
>TRBJ2-7|many|TRBV21-1|NA
CASSPGTGIYEQYF
TGTGCCAGCAGCCCGGGGACAGGAATCTACGAGCAGTACTTC
>TRBJ1-1|few|TRBV30|NA
CAWSGNLRGMWAFF
TGTGCCTGGAGTGGGAATCTGAGGGGGATGTGGGCTTTCTTT
>TRBJ2-2|many|TRBV19|TRBD2
CASSGPGGSNTGELFF
TGTGCCAGTAGTGGACCGGGGGGGTCCAACACCGGGGAGCTGTTTTTT
>TRBJ2-3|NA|TRBV12-3/TRBV12-4|NA
CASSLAPNIYGTQYF
TGTGCCAGCAGTTTAGCGCCGAACATCTACGGTACGCAGTATTTT
>TRBJ1-2|few|TRBV3-1|TRBD1
CASSQGRGQLNYGYTF
TGTGCCAGCAGCCAAGGGAGGGGACAGCTTAACTATGGCTACACCTTC
>TRBJ1-3|many|TRBV5-5|NA
CASSWNSGNTIYF
TGTGCCAGCAGCTGGAACTCTGGAAACACCATATATTTT
>TRBJ2-7|few|TRBV11-1|NA
CASSLPSKGTYEQYF
TGTGCCAGCAGCTTACCCAGCAAAGGGACCTACGAGCAGTACTTC